These 18 T cell receptor beta chains came from one sample sequenced in a study of T-cell reconstitution after alpha-beta-depleted transplantation in children. TCRbeta library construction was performed incorporating unique molecular identifiers. One entry per CDR3 protein results from TCRdb running MiXCR on the PCR reads. The sample includes about 500,000 distinct CDR3 sequences, approximately 32% of them seen just once. Sample: PBMCs from the stem cell graft donor, taken from the stem cell graft. The receptor set was obtained from a human donor who donated a stem cell graft to a child with aplastic anemia.

The genes are TRBV19 and TRBJ2-2; the match to TRBD1 covers 8 bases. Germline V CDR1 and CDR2: LNHDA, SQIVND (reference sequence). The CDR3 contains 16 residues. The V and J ends lost 3 bases and 0 bases, in that order; junction bases with no gene match: 3. The CDR3 loop is CASSISGQANTGELFF. CDR3 nucleotide sequence: TGTGCCAGTAGTATCTCGGGACAGGCGAACACCGGGGAGCTGTTTTTT.

This clonotype has only one observation. A junction boundary mismatches the germline segment, possibly from a read error. The chain uses TRBV3-1 and TRBJ2-1; D is perhaps TRBD1 or TRBD2 (5 bases each). Germline CDR1 LGHDT, CDR2 YNNKEL (reference sequence). The length of the CDR3 is 19 residues. DNA of the CDR3: TGTACCAGCAGTTCATTCGGGACGCCAGAAAAGAGCTCCTACAATGAGCAGTTCTTC. It yields the protein CTSSSFGTPEKSSYNEQFF.

This clonotype was found a few times. This CDR3 is CASSLGGGTTEAFF. In DNA form, the CDR3 reads TGTGCCAGCAGCTTAGGAGGGGGGACCACTGAAGCTTTCTTT. The chain uses TRBV7-2 and TRBJ1-1; possibly TRBD1 for D (6 bases). Trimming cost V 1 base and J 4 bases, with 10 bases left between them. The germline V gene has CDR1 SGHTA and CDR2 FQGNSA. CDR3 size: 14 residues.

This clonotype came up a few times. CDR3 bases: TGCAGCGTTGGACAGGGCTCCGGGGAGCTGTTTTTT. Translation: CSVGQGSGELFF. The chain carries TRBV29-1 and TRBJ2-2, with 7 nucleotides matching TRBD1. Germline loops: CDR1 SQVTM, CDR2 ANQGSEA. With V trimmed by 4 bases and J by 6 bases, 2 bases remained unmatched. This CDR3 has 12 residues.

This clonotype has more than one count but fewer than ten. This rearrangement joins TRBV7-9 to TRBJ2-7; D is unresolved. V gave up 5 bases and J gave up 4 bases, with 12 bases separating them. This CDR3 comprises 13 residues. Germline V CDR1 and CDR2: SEHNR, FQNEAQ (reference sequence). The CDR3 DNA reads TGTGCCAGCAGCCAGGCCGAGGCTTACGAGCAGTACGTC. Its protein product is CASSQAEAYEQYV.

This clonotype was observed a handful of times. The chain uses TRBV12-3 or TRBV12-4 and TRBJ2-5, with a possible D match to TRBD2 (6 bases). The CDR3 runs to 14 residues. V dropped 6 bases and J dropped 2 bases, with 13 bases sitting between them. The DNA for the CDR3 is TGTGCCAGCAGCGCCGGTGGGGGGCAAGAGACCCAGTACTTC. It codes for CASSAGGGQETQYF.

This clonotype turned up a few times. The chain uses TRBV5-1 and TRBJ2-5; D is unclear. Germline V CDR1 and CDR2: SGHRS, YFSETQ. The CDR3 spans 15 residues. V lost 0 bases and J 4 bases, leaving 13 bases between the germline ends. This chain's CDR3 is CASSLAEVGRETQYF. CDR3 coding DNA: TGCGCCAGCAGCTTGGCCGAGGTCGGGCGAGAGACCCAGTACTTC. Together with reference TRBV5-1 and TRBJ2-5, the CDR3 gives the full variable domain: KAGVTQTPRYLIKTRGQQVTLSCSPISGHRSVSWYQQTPGQGLQFLFEYFSETQRNKGNFPGRFSGRQFSNSRSEMNVSTLELGDSALYLCASSLAEVGRETQYFGPGTRLLVL.

V gene TRBV5-6 combines with J gene TRBJ2-7; the D gene is possibly TRBD1 (6 bases). Trimming shortened V by 4 bases and J by 2 bases, and 19 bases separated the two germline ends. This CDR3 has 16 residues. Germline CDR1 SGHDT, CDR2 YYEEEE. The CDR3 region has the DNA TGTGCCAGCAGCGCCCCCGGGACAAGGGGAACCTACGAGCAGTACGTC. As protein: CASSAPGTRGTYEQYV.

This clonotype has a handful of counts. The V gene is TRBV12-3 or TRBV12-4, the J gene TRBJ2-1; 10 nucleotides line up with TRBD2. This CDR3 is built from 15 residues. With 4 bases clipped from V and 9 bases from J, the junction kept 9 bases outside the gene matches. The CDR3 reads CASSSASGSLGEQFF. Written as DNA, the CDR3 is TGTGCCAGCAGTTCCGCTAGCGGGAGTCTGGGTGAGCAGTTCTTC.

This clonotype was recorded a few times. The chain has TRBV20-1 and TRBJ1-1, with D tentatively TRBD1 (6 bases). V was shortened by 3 bases and J by 1 base, with 15 bases between the two germline ends. Per the germline V gene, CDR1 is DFQATT and CDR2 is SNEGSKA (reference sequence). The CDR3 covers 15 residues. The CDR3 loop is CSARGAKTGNTEAFF. CDR3 DNA sequence: TGCAGTGCTAGGGGCGCAAAGACAGGGAACACTGAAGCTTTCTTT.

This clonotype appeared a few times. The CDR3 DNA is TGTGCCAGCACCAACACAGATACGCAGTATTTT. It yields the protein CASTNTDTQYF. The rearrangement links TRBV7-2 to TRBJ2-3; D is ambiguous. The germline CDR1 and CDR2 sequences are SGHTA and FQGNSA. V gave up 7 bases and J gave up 2 bases, with 4 bases separating them. This CDR3 is 11 amino acids long.

The V gene is TRBV29-1, the J gene TRBJ2-5, with 15 bases lining up with TRBD2. The V segment lost 7 bases and the J segment 6 bases; nucleotides outside the gene matches: 9. This CDR3 is built from 15 residues. Germline CDR1 is SQVTM and CDR2 is ANQGSEA. The CDR3 DNA is TGCAGCGCCAGAGGACTAGCGGGAGGGATGCAGACCCAGTACTTC. Its translation: CSARGLAGGMQTQYF.

This chain links TRBV20-1 with TRBJ2-7; 7 bases align to TRBD1. This CDR3 region has 13 residues. The germline V gene encodes CDR1 DFQATT and CDR2 SNEGSKA (reference sequence). Trimming removed 3 bases from V and 5 bases from J; junction bases left unmatched: 7. CDR3 nucleotides: TGCAGTGCTAGGGAGACAGGGAATCACGAGCAGTACTTC. Translated: CSARETGNHEQYF.

This clonotype was counted only a few times. V gene TRBV30 combines with J gene TRBJ2-5; D ambiguous. The V end lost 1 base, the J end lost 7 bases, and 16 bases lay between the germline ends. The CDR3 is 14 residues long. The germline V gene has CDR1 GTSNPN and CDR2 SVGIG (reference sequence). The CDR3 is CAWSAGSQQRTQYF. CDR3 in DNA: TGTGCCTGGAGTGCTGGATCCCAGCAGCGGACCCAGTACTTC.

This sequence joins TRBV6-5 and TRBJ1-2; D perhaps matches TRBD1 (6 bases). Germline V gene lookup returns CDR1 MNHEY and CDR2 SVGAGI. V dropped 5 bases and J dropped 5 bases, with 24 bases sitting between them. The CDR3 runs 17 residues. CDR3: CASSNERGARATYGYTF. The CDR3 DNA is TGTGCCAGCAGTAACGAACGGGGGGCGAGGGCCACATATGGCTACACCTTC.

At least ten counts were recorded for this clonotype. This chain uses TRBV5-5 with TRBJ1-2, with D possibly TRBD1 on 6 matching bases. The CDR3 totals 14 residues. Trimming took 5 bases from V and 4 from J, leaving 15 bases between them. CDR1 is SGHKS and CDR2 is YYEKEE in the germline V gene (reference sequence). Here the CDR3 reads CASSPQGSVYGYTF. In DNA, the CDR3 is TGTGCCAGCAGTCCCCAGGGGTCTGTCTATGGCTACACCTTC.

This chain links TRBV28 with TRBJ2-7; weak D call: TRBD1 (6 bases). Looked up from germline, CDR1 is MDHEN and CDR2 is SYDVKM. V shed 10 bases and J shed 9 bases, with 25 bases lying between them. The CDR3 runs 14 residues. The DNA for the CDR3 is TGTGCCACCACCAATTCTACAGGGTCCCATGCGCAGTACTTC. It is translated as CATTNSTGSHAQYF.

A few counts support this clonotype. The CDR3 DNA sequence: TGTGCCAGCAGCAATAGGATACCCGTCGGGCAGGGAGTTGAAAAACTGTTTTTT. Protein product: CASSNRIPVGQGVEKLFF. The rearrangement joins TRBV11-2 to TRBJ1-4; D might be TRBD1 (5 bases). Per the germline V gene, CDR1 is SGHAT and CDR2 is FQNNGV. The CDR3 spans 18 residues. With 5 bases removed from V and 7 bases from J, the gap between germline ends came to 26 bases. Full variable domain (outside the CDR3, taken from reference TRBV11-2 and TRBJ1-4): EAGVAQSPRYKIIEKRQSVAFWCNPISGHATLYWYQQILGQGPKLLIQFQNNGVVDDSQLPKDRFSAERLKGVDSTLKIQPAKLEDSAVYLCASSNRIPVGQGVEKLFFGSGTQLSVL.